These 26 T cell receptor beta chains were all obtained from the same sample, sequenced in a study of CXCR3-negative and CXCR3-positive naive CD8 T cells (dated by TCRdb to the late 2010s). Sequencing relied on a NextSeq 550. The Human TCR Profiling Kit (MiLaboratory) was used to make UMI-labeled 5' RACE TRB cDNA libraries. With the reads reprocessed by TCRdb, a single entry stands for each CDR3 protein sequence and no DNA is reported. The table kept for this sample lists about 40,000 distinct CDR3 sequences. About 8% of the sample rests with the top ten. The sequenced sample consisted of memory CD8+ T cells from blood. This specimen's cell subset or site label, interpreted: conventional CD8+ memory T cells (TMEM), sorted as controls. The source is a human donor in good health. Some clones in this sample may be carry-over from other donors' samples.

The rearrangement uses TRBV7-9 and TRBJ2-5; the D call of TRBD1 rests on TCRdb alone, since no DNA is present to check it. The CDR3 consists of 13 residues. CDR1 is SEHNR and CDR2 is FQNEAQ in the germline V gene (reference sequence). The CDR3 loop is CARADRSQETQYF.

The CDR3 loop is CASSYPSYEQYF. The chain has TRBV7-2 and TRBJ2-7. There are 12 residues in the CDR3. The germline V gene encodes CDR1 SGHTA and CDR2 FQGNSA. Combining the CDR3 with reference TRBV7-2 and TRBJ2-7 gives the whole variable domain GAGVSQSPSNKVTEKGKDVELRCDPISGHTALYWYRQSLGQGLEFLIYFQGNSAPDKSGLPSDRFSAERTGGSVSTLTIQRTQQEDSAVYLCASSYPSYEQYFGPGTRLTVT.

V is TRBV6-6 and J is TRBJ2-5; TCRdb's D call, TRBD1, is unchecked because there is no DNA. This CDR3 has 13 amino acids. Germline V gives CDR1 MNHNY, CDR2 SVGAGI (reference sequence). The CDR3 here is CASSYHRGETQYF.

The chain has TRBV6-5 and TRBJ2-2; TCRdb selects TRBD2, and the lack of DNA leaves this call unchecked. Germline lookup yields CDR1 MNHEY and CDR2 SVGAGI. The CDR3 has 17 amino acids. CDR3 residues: CASSYYASGTNTGELFF.

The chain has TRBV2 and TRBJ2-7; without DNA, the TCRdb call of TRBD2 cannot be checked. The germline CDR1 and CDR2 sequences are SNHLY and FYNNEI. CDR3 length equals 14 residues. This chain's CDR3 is CASSETSGHYEQYF.

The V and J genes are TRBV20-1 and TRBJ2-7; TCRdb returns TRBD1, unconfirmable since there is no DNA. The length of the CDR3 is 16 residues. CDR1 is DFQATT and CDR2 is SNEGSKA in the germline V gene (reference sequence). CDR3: CSARSQRGEESYEQYF.

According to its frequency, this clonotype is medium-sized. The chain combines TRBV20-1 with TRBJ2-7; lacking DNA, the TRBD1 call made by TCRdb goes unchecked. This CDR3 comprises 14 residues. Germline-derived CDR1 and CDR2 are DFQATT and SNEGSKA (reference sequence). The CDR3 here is CSASKGTEDYEQYF.

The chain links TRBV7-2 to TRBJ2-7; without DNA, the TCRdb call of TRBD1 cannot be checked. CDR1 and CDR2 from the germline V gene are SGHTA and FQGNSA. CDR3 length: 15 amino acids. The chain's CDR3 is CASSQISAPSYEQYF.

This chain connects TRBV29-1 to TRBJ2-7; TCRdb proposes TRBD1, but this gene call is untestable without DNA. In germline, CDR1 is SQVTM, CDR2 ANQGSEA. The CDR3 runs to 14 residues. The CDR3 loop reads CSVATQGVRYEQYF.

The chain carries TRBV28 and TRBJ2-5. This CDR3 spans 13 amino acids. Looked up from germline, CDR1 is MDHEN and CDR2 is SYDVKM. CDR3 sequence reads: CASSFLGSETQYF. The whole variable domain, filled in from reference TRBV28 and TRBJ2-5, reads DVKVTQSSRYLVKRTGEKVFLECVQDMDHENMFWYRQDPGLGLRLIYFSYDVKMKEKGDIPEGYSVSREKKERFSLILESASTNQTSMYLCASSFLGSETQYFGPGTRLLVL.

CDR3 in amino acids: CASSLGPGGTASSGANVLTF. This chain uses TRBV7-8 with TRBJ2-6; there is no DNA to check the TCRdb D call of TRBD1. This CDR3 is 20 amino acids long. The germline V gene encodes CDR1 SGHVS and CDR2 FQNEAQ.

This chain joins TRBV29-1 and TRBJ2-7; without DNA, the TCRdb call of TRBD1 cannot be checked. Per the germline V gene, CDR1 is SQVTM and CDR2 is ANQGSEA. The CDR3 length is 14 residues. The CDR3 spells CSAQGFASSYEQYF.

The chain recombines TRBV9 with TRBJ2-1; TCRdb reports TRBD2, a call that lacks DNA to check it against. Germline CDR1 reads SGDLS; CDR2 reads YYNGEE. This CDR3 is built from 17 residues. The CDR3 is CASSGGTSPISYNEQFF.

CDR3 protein: CASSMPGQGWYSPLHF. V and J are TRBV6-2 or TRBV6-3 and TRBJ1-6; no DNA is available, so the TRBD1 call from TCRdb remains unchecked. Germline assignment: CDR1 MNHEY and CDR2 SVGEGT. The CDR3 has 16 amino acids.

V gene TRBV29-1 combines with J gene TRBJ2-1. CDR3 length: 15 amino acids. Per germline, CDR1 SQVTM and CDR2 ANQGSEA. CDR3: CSVDEAGATYNEQFF.

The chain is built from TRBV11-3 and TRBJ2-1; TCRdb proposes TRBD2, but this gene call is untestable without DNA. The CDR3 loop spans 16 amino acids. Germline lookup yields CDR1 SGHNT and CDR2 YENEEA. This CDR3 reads CASSSLSGGARDEQFF. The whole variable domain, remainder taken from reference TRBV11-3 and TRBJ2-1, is EAGVVQSPRYKIIEKKQPVAFWCNPISGHNTLYWYLQNLGQGPELLIRYENEEAVDDSQLPKDRFSAERLKGVDSTLKIQPAELGDSAVYLCASSSLSGGARDEQFFGPGTRLTVL.

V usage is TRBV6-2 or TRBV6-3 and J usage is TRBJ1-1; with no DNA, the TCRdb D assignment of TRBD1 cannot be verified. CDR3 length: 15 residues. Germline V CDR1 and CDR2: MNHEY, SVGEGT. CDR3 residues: CASSPGPGGNTEAFF.

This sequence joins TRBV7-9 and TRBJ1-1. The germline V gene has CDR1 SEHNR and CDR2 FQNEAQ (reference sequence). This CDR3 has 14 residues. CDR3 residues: CASSLTTENTEAFF.

CDR3: CASKVQSSYNEQFF. This chain joins TRBV21-1 and TRBJ2-1. TRBV21-1 is classified as a pseudogene. The length of the CDR3 is 14 residues.

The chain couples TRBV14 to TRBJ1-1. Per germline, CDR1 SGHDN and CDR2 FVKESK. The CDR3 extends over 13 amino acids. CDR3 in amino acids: CASSQGVWTEAFF.

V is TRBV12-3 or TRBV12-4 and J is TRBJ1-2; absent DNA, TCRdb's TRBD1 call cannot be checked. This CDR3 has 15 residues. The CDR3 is CASKSRQGSGYGYTF.

The CDR3: CSVALTVGNTEAFF. This chain connects TRBV29-1 to TRBJ1-1; TCRdb reports TRBD1, a call that lacks DNA to check it against. CDR1 is SQVTM, CDR2 ANQGSEA, per germline. The CDR3 runs 14 residues. The complete variable domain, with remaining parts taken from reference TRBV29-1 and TRBJ1-1, reads SAVISQKPSRDICQRGTSLTIQCQVDSQVTMMFWYRQQPGQSLTLIATANQGSEATYESGFVIDKFPISRPNLTFSTLTVSNMSPEDSSIYLCSVALTVGNTEAFFGQGTRLTVV.

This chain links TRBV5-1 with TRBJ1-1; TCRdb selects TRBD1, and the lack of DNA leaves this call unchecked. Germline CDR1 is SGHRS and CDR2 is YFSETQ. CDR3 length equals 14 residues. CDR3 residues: CASSSFDSTTEAFF.

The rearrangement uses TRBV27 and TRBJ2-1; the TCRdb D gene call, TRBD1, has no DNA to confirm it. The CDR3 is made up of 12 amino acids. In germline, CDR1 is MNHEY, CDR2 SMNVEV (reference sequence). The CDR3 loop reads CASSGTNNEQFF.

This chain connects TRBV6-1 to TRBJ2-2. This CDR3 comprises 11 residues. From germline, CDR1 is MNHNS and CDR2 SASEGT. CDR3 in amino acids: CASPLGGELFF.

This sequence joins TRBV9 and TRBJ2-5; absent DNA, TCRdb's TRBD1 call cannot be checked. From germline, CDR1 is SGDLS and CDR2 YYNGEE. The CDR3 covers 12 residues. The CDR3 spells CASSGTAHKQYF.